The subject of this entry is one TCR beta chain. The repertoire was sequenced with immunoSEQ multiplex PCR; TCRdb's copy has only in-frame clones and lacks some. The sample lists 100,000 to 150,000 clones, about 85% occurring once. This specimen belongs to a study of blood T cell repertoires in COVID-19. This CDR3 is built from 15 residues. Trimming left V 6 bases short and J 10 bases short, with 19 bases between. Germline V gene sequence: CDR1 MDHEN, CDR2 SYDVKM. The clonotype comes from a woman at least 80 years old with COVID-19, enrolled during active disease. V gene TRBV28 combines with J gene TRBJ1-6; perhaps TRBD1 as D (6 bases). Sequences were obtained from peripheral blood. The CDR3 DNA is TGTGCCAGCAGCCCAGAGGGGGGGCAGAGATCACCCCTCCACTTT. Its translation: CASSPEGGQRSPLHF.